This record covers a single TCR beta chain. What it recognizes is unknown. The PCR had 60 Vbeta and 13 Jbeta primers. Sequencing used immunoSEQ multiplex PCR; TCRdb keeps in-frame clones, though not all of them. This sample contains about 33,000 clones. Germline values: CDR1 MGHRA, CDR2 YSYEKL. CDR3 length: 15 residues. Trimming shortened V by 2 bases and J by 5 bases, and 16 bases separated the two germline ends. These data come from a study of cytomegalovirus exposure and HLA in healthy donors. Study-level results: TCR beta V- and J-gene trimming was later associated with a missense DCLRE1C variant.

The chain carries TRBV4-1 and TRBJ2-7; D possibly corresponds to TRBD2 (6 bases). The sequencing input was PBMCs. This clonotype was sampled from a man aged 40-49 years in good health and CMV-seronegative. The CDR3 coding sequence is TGCGCCAGCAGCCAACAGGCGGGGTCCTTCCACGAGCAGTACTTC. Residues: CASSQQAGSFHEQYF.